This T cell receptor beta chain stems from a study of CD8 T cells in ankylosing spondylitis. Study-level findings and limits: CD8+ disease-linked clones were present at relatively low frequencies in blood.

Germline values: CDR1 SGHDT, CDR2 YYEEEE. V lost 0 bases to trimming and J lost 4 bases; unmatched junction nucleotides: 3. The CDR3 is 17 amino acids. TCRdb used MiXCR to reprocess the 5' RACE reads, holding one entry per CDR3 protein. The data hold 200,000 to 300,000 distinct CDR3 sequences, with about 11% observed a single time. This clonotype occurred many times. Its antigen is undetermined. This chain connects TRBV5-6 to TRBJ2-1; 14 nucleotides match TRBD2. Sequencing was carried out using blood, either unsorted or a sorted T cell fraction (not recorded which). This clonotype originated in a male donor with ankylosing spondylitis or in good health (not recorded which). CDR3 DNA sequence: TGTGCCAGCAGCTTGGGGACTAGCGGGAGGAGGTACAATGAGCAGTTCTTC. This gives the protein CASSLGTSGRRYNEQFF.